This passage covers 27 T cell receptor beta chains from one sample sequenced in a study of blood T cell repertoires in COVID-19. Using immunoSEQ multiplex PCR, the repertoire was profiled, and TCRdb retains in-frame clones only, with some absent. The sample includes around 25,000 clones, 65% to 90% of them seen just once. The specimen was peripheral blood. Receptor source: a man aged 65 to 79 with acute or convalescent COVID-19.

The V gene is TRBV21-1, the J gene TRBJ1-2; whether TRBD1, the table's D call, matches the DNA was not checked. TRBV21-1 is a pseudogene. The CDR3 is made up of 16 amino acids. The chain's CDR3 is CASSKAAQQGAKGYTF. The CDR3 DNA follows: TGTGCCAGCAGCAAAGCCGCCCAACAGGGGGCTAAAGGCTACACCTTC.

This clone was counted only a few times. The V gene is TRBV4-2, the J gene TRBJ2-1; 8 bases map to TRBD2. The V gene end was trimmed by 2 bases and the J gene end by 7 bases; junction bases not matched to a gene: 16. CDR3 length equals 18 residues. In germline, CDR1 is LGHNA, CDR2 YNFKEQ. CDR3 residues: CASSQNPPGRGAGNEQFF. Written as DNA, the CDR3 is TGTGCCAGCAGCCAAAACCCCCCCGGGCGGGGGGCGGGGAATGAGCAGTTCTTC.

The CDR3 DNA reads TGTGCCAGCAGCTTAGCGAGCGCTGCCTACGAGCAGTACTTC. Translation: CASSLASAAYEQYF. The chain joins TRBV7-2 to TRBJ2-7; D is ambiguous. Per the germline V gene, CDR1 is SGHTA and CDR2 is FQGNSA. The CDR3 totals 14 residues. V lost 0 bases and J lost 2, with 8 bases in between. Looking up the rest from reference TRBV7-2 and TRBJ2-7 gives the full variable domain: GAGVSQSPSNKVTEKGKDVELRCDPISGHTALYWYRQSLGQGLEFLIYFQGNSAPDKSGLPSDRFSAERTGGSVSTLTIQRTQQEDSAVYLCASSLASAAYEQYFGPGTRLTVT.

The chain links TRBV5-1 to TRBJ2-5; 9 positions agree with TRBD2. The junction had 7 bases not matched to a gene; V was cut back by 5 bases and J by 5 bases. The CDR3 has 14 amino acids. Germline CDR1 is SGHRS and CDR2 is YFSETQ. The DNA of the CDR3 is TGCGCCAGCAGAACCGGACTAGCGAGCGAGACCCAGTACTTC. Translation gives CASRTGLASETQYF.

CDR3 coding DNA: TGTGCCAGCAGCTTAGCTTCCGGGACAGGGGCCTACAATGAGCAGTTCTTC. Amino acids: CASSLASGTGAYNEQFF. This chain connects TRBV7-2 to TRBJ2-1; 10 positions agree with TRBD1. This CDR3 is built from 17 residues. The J segment lost 2 bases and the V segment lost 0 bases, leaving 4 bases of the junction unmatched. Germline values: CDR1 SGHTA, CDR2 FQGNSA.

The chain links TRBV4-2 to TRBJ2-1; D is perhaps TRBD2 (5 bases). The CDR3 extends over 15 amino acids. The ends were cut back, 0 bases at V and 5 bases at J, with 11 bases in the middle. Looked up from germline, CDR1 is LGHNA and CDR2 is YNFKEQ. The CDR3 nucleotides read TGTGCCAGCAGCCAAGATGGCCGAGGGCACAATGAGCAGTTCTTC. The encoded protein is CASSQDGRGHNEQFF.

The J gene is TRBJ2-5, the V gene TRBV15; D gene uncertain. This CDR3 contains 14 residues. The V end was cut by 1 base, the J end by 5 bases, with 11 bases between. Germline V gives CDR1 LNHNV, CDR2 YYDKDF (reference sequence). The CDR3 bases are TGTGCCACCAGCAGAGGTCGAGTCGCGGAGACCCAGTACTTC. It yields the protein CATSRGRVAETQYF. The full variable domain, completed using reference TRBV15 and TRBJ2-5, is DAMVIQNPRYQVTQFGKPVTLSCSQTLNHNVMYWYQQKSSQAPKLLFHYYDKDFNNEADTPDNFQSRRPNTSFCFLDIRSPGLGDTAMYLCATSRGRVAETQYFGPGTRLLVL.

The CDR3 here is CASSDSIGDLPDTQYF. The CDR3 DNA reads as TGTGCCAGCAGTGACTCGATAGGAGACCTCCCAGATACGCAGTATTTT. The chain carries TRBV6-4 and TRBJ2-3; D remains unclear. Germline V lookup: CDR1 MRHNA, CDR2 SNTAGT. V lost 0 bases, J lost 4 bases, and 14 bases lay in between. The CDR3 has 16 amino acids.

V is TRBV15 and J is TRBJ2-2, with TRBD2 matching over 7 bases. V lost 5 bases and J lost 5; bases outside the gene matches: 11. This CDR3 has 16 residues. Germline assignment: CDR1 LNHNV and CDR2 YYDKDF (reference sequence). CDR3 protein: CATSWGGLGLTGELFF. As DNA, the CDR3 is TGTGCCACCAGCTGGGGAGGGCTCGGTTTGACCGGGGAGCTGTTTTTT.

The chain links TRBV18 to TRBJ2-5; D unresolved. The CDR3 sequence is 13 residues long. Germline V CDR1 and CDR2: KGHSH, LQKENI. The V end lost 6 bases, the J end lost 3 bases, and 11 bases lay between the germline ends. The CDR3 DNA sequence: TGTGCCAGCTCCCCAGCGCCTAAAGAGACCCAGTACTTC. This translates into CASSPAPKETQYF.

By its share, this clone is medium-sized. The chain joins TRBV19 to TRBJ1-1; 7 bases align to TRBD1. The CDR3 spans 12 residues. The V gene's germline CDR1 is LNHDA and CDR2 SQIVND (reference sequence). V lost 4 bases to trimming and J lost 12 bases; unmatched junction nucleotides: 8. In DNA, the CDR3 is TGTGCCAGTAGTACCGACAGGGCTCCGACTTTCTTT. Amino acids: CASSTDRAPTFF.

CDR3 residues: CASSRLAGGYEQYF. The CDR3 bases are TGTGCCAGCAGTAGACTAGCGGGAGGTTACGAGCAGTACTTC. This rearrangement joins TRBV6-2 or TRBV6-3 to TRBJ2-7; 13 bases fit TRBD2. The junction had 2 bases not matched to a gene; V was cut back by 5 bases and J by 4 bases. This CDR3 region has 14 residues. Germline-derived CDR1 and CDR2 are MNHEY and SVGEGT.

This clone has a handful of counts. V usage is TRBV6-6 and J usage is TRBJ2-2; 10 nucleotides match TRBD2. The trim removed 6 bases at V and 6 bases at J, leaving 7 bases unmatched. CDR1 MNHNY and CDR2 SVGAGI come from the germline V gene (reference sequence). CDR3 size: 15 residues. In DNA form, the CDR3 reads TGTGCCAGCAGCCGCCCCCTAGCGGGAGCCGGGGAGCTGTTTTTT. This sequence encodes CASSRPLAGAGELFF.

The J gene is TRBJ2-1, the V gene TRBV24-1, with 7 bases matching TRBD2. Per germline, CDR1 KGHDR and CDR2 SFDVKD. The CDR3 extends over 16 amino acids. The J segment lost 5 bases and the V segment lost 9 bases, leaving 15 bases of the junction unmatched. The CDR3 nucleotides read TGTGCCACCGGGGGAGGGGCCGCGGGAAAGCACAATGAGCAGTTCTTC. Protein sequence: CATGGGAAGKHNEQFF.

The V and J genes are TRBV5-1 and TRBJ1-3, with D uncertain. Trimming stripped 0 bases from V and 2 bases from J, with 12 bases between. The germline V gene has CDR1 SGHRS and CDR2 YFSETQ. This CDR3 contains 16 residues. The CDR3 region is CASSLGGLVAGNTIYF. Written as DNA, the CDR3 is TGCGCCAGCAGCTTGGGTGGACTTGTCGCTGGAAACACCATATATTTT.

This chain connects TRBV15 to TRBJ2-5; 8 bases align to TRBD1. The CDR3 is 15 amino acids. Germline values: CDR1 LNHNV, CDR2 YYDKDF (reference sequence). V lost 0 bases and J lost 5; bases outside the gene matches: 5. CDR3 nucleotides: TGTGCCACCAGCAGAGATAATGGACAGGGCGAGACCCAGTACTTC. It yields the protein CATSRDNGQGETQYF. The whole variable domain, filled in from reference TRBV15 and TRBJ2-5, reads DAMVIQNPRYQVTQFGKPVTLSCSQTLNHNVMYWYQQKSSQAPKLLFHYYDKDFNNEADTPDNFQSRRPNTSFCFLDIRSPGLGDTAMYLCATSRDNGQGETQYFGPGTRLLVL.

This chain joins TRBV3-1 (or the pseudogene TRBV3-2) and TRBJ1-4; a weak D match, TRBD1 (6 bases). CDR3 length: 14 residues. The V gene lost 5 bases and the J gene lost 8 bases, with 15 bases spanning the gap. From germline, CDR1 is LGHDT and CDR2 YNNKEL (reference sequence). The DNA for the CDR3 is TGTGCCAGCAGCAAACAGGGTATAAGGGAAAAACTGTTTTTT. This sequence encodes CASSKQGIREKLFF.

CDR3 loop: CASSTLTGGTEAFF. CDR3 DNA sequence: TGTGCCAGCAGTACGTTGACAGGGGGCACTGAAGCTTTCTTT. The chain employs TRBV21-1 and TRBJ1-1; the DNA was not used to check the table's D call, TRBD1. TRBV21-1 constitutes a pseudogene. This CDR3 is built from 14 residues.

The CDR3 region has the DNA TGTGCCAGCAGCCACAGGAGTAATCAGCCCCAGCATTTT. Translating gives CASSHRSNQPQHF. The J gene is TRBJ1-5, the V gene TRBV6-5, with D perhaps TRBD1 (5 bases). CDR3 length: 13 residues. Per germline, CDR1 MNHEY and CDR2 SVGAGI. V was shortened by 6 bases and J by 4 bases, with 10 bases between the two germline ends.

The chain's CDR3 is CASTRQSLNYGYTF. As DNA, the CDR3 is TGTGCCAGCACCAGACAGTCCCTGAACTATGGCTACACCTTC. The V gene is TRBV6-5, the J gene TRBJ1-2, with D possibly matching TRBD1 (5 bases). This CDR3 has 14 amino acids. Per germline, CDR1 MNHEY and CDR2 SVGAGI. The V end was cut by 7 bases, the J end by 2 bases, with 14 bases between.

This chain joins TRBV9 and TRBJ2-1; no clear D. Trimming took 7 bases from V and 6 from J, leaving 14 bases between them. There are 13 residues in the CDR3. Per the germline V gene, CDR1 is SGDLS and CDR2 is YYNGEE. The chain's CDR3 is CASAFSLSNEQFF. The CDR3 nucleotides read TGTGCCAGCGCATTTAGTTTGTCCAATGAGCAGTTCTTC.

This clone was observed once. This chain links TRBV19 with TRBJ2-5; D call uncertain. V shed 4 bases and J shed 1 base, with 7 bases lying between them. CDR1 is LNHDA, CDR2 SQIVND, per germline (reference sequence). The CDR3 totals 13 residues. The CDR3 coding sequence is TGTGCCAGTAGTAGCCAGGTCCAAGAGACCCAGTACTTC. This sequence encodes CASSSQVQETQYF.

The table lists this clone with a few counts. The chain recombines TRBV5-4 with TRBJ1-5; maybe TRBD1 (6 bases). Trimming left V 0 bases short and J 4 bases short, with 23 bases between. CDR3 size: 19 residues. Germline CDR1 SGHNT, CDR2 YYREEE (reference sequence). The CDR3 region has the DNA TGTGCCAGCAGCTTGGCCGAGAAACACAGGGCCGTCGAGAATCAGCCCCAGCATTTT. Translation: CASSLAEKHRAVENQPQHF. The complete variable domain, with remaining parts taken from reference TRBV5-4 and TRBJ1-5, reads ETGVTQSPTHLIKTRGQQVTLRCSSQSGHNTVSWYQQALGQGPQFIFQYYREEENGRGNFPPRFSGLQFPNYSSELNVNALELDDSALYLCASSLAEKHRAVENQPQHFGDGTRLSIL.

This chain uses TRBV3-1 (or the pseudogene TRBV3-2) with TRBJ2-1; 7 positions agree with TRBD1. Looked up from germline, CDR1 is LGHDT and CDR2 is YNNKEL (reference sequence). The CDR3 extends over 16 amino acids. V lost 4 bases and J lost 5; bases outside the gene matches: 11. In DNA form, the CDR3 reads TGTGCCAGCAGCCTTGACACGACAGGGTTCGACAATGAGCAGTTCTTC. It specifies CASSLDTTGFDNEQFF.

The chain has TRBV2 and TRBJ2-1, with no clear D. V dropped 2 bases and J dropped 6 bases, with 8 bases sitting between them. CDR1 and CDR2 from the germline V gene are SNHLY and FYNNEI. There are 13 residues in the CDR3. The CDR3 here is CASSELELNEQFF. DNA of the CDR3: TGTGCCAGCAGTGAATTGGAGCTCAATGAGCAGTTCTTC. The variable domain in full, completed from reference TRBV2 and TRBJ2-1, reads EPEVTQTPSHQVTQMGQEVILRCVPISNHLYFYWYRQILGQKVEFLVSFYNNEISEKSEIFDDQFSVERPDGSNFTLKIRSTKLEDSAMYFCASSELELNEQFFGPGTRLTVL.

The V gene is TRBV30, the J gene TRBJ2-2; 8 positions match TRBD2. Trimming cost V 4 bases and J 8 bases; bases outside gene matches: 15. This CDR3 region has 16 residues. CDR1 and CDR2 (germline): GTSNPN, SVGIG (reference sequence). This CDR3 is CAWTSGLKGGGGELFF. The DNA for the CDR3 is TGTGCCTGGACTAGCGGGTTGAAAGGAGGGGGAGGGGAGCTGTTTTTT.

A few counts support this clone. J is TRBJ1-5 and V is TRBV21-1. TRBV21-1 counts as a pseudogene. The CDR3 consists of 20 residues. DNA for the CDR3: TGTGCCAGCAGCAAAGCCACGGGGAACCTGACGCCGGGCCTATATCAGCCCCAGCATTTT. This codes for CASSKATGNLTPGLYQPQHF.